This T cell receptor beta chain was profiled in a study of a mutant IDH1 vaccine in newly diagnosed glioma. Overall study: Patients in the study were vaccinated eight times, receiving shots in weeks 1, 3, 5, 7, 11, 15, 19 and 23. Patients were started on vaccination 4-6 weeks after radiotherapy alone, or with temozolomide cycles. Before enrollment, the patients had been treated with radiotherapy alone, temozolomide alone, or both together. Most of them had received both. Study-level results: Across multiple MHC alleles, around 92% of patients had vaccine-induced responses.

Time point of the sample: week 5, during vaccination. Each vaccine dose was 300 ug of mutant IDH1 20-mer peptide, with topical imiquimod. A few counts support this clone. Its antigen is undetermined. Per germline, CDR1 KGHSH and CDR2 LQKENI. The CDR3 is 15 residues long. The V gene end was trimmed by 4 bases and the J gene end by 7 bases; junction bases not matched to a gene: 8. Assay used: immunoSEQ multiplex PCR; TCRdb lists only in-frame clones, some missing. The sample shows approximately 39,000 clones, roughly 76% of them seen only once. The sequence was collected from a man aged 45-60 years with glioma. The source material was PBMCs, sampled from a glioma patient whose treatment included an IDH1 peptide vaccine. The rearrangement links TRBV18 to TRBJ1-5; 9 bases are shared with TRBD1. CDR3 residues: CASSLTTGGGQPQHF. The CDR3 coding sequence is TGTGCCAGCTCACTGACCACAGGGGGCGGGCAGCCCCAGCATTTT.